This T cell receptor (beta chain) was observed in a study of PD-L1 blockade in urothelial cancer. Indicated time point: peripheral blood 6 weeks after treatment start. The CDR3 runs to 17 residues. With 3 bases clipped from V and 6 bases from J, the junction kept 14 bases outside the gene matches. In germline, CDR1 is LNHDA, CDR2 SQIVND (reference sequence). Produced via immunoSEQ multiplex PCR; TCRdb's table is partial and in-frame only. The repertoire holds 120,000 or so clones, with more than 75% as singletons. J is TRBJ2-7 and V is TRBV19; TRBD2 matches 10 bases. The material sequenced was PBMCs, taken around atezolizumab (anti-PD-L1) treatment. This TCR derives from a man in his forties or fifties with urothelial cancer. CDR3 DNA: TGTGCCAGTAGTATCCTCCTAACTAGCGGGACGAAGGGCGAGCAGTACTTC. It specifies CASSILLTSGTKGEQYF.